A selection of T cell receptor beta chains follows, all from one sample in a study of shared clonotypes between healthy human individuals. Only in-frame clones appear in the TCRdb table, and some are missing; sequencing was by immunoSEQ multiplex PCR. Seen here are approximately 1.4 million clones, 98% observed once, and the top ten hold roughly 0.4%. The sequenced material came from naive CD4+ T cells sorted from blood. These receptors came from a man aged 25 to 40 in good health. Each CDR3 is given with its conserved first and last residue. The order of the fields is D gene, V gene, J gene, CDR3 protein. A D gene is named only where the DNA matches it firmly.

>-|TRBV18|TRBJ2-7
CASSPRTTVPAYEQYF
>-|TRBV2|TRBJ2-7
CASKVPASTYEQYF
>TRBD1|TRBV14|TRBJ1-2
CASSQEEGQGFHYGYTF
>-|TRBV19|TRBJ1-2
CASTSDIYGYTF
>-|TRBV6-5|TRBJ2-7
CASSLLSSSYEQYF
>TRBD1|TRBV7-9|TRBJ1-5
CASSLYVGQGQNQPQHF
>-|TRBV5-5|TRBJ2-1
CASSLAGDSSYNEQFF
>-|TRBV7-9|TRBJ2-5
CASSQSPPTTQYF
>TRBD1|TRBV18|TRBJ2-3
CASSPVGQFSTDTQYF
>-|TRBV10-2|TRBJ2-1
CASSEMRGGYNEQFF
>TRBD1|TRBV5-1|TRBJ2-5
CASSGQTGGGETQYF
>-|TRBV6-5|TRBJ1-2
CASRRAGNYGYTF
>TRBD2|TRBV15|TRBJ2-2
CATSRDLLAGGTHPGELFF
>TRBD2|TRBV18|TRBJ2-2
CASSPRGSSNTGELFF
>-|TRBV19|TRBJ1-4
CASSIRQATNEKLFF
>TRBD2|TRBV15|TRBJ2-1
CATSRDSGRVSNEQFF
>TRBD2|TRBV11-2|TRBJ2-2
CASSKGLAGVSGELFF
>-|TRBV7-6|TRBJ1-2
CASSLGSGPSYGYTF
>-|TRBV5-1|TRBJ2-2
CASSRDATGELFF
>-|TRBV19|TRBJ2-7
CASRNPGTSSYEQYF
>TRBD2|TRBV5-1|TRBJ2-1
CASRFSGLENEQFF
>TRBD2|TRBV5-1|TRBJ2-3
CASSLQLAGETDTQYF
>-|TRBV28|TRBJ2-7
CASRTEPYEQYF
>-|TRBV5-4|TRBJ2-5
CASSQEGEETQYF
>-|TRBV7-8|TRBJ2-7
CASSHGPRGEQYF
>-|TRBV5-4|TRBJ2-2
CASSFTGSGTGELFF
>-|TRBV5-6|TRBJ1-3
CASSLGSWSGNTIYF
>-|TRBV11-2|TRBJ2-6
CASSLASGAGANVLTF
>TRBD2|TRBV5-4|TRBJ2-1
CASSPRLAGGLEQFF
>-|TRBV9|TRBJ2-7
CASSVAQGTEQYF
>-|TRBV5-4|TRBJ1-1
CASSWGGPNTEAFF
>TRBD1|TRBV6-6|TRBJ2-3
CASSYKDRVVDTQYF
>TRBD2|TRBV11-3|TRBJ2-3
CASSGGTSGTDTQYF
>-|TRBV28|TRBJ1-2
CASSFPPGAAYGYTF
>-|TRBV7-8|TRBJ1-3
CASSSRGGSGNTIYF
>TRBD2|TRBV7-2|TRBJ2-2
CASREGTSEFTGELFF
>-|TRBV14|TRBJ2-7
CASSPPEGRSSYEQYF
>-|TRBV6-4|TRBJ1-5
CASSGQIGQPQHF
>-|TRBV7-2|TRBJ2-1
CASSLTRGEQFF
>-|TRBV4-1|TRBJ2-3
CASSQDFSTDTQYF
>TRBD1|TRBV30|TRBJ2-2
CAWRRTGGRSGELFF
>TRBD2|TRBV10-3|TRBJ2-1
CAIAQRGDYNEQFF
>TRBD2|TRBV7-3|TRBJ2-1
CASSPSGGIWPEMLGSYNEQFF
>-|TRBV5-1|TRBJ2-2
CASSLMAGELFF
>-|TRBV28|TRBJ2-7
CASSPRSGLRVVYEQYF
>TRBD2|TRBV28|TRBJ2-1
CASRITGTRSYNEQFF
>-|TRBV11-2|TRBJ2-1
CASSPVRSYNEQFF
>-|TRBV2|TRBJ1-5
CASKFFSNQPQHF
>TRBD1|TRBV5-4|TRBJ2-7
CASSFDRGSYEQYF
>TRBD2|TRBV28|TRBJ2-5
CASSFGGAGEETQYF
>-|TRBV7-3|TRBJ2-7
CASSPTGSEQYF
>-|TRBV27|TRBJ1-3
CASSTRTGPFSGNTIYF
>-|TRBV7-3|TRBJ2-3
CASSLLEQGFGDTQYF
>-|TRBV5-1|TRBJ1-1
CASSLGRDPVGTEAFF
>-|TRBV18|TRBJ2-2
CASSPLREYTGELFF